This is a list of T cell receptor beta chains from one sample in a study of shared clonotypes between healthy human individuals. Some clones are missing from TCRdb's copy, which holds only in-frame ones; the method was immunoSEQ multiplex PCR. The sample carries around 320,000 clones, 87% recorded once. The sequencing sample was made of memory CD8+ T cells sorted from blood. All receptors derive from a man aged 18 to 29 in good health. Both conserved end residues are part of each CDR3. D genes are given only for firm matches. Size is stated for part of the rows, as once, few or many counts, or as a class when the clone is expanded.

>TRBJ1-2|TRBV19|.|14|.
TGTGCCAGTAGTATAGGCGGATTTAACTATGGCTACACCTTC
CASSIGGFNYGYTF
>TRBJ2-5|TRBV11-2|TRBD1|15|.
TGTGCCAGCAGTCTAACAGGGGGCAACGGGGAGACCCAGTACTTC
CASSLTGGNGETQYF
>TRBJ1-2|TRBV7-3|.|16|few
TGTGCCAGCAGCCCGTCGTCGGGCCTCTATTTTGAGGGCTACACCTTC
CASSPSSGLYFEGYTF
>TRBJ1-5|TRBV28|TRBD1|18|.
TGTGCCAGCAGCCGATCTCCTTTAGGGACAGGGAGAAATCAGCCCCAGCATTTT
CASSRSPLGTGRNQPQHF
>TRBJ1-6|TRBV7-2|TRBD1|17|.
TGTGCCAGCAGCGCCCGACAGGGAAACTCCTATAATTCACCCCTCCACTTT
CASSARQGNSYNSPLHF
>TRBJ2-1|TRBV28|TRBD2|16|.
TGTGCCAGCAGTCCAACCCGGGGACTAGCGTCCAATGAGCAGTTCTTC
CASSPTRGLASNEQFF
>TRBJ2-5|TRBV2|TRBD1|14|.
TGTGCCAGTACGACAGGGGGCTACCAAGAGACCCAGTACTTC
CASTTGGYQETQYF
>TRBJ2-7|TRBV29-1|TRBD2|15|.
TGCAGCGTTGAACCACTAGCGGGAGACCCCTACGAGCAGTACTTC
CSVEPLAGDPYEQYF
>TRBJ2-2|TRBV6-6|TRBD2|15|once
TGTGCCAGCAGTTCACTAGCGGGAGACACCGGGGAGCTGTTTTTT
CASSSLAGDTGELFF
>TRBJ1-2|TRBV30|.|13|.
TGTGCCTGGGAATTAAGTCGGGGAAGCGGCTACACCTTC
CAWELSRGSGYTF
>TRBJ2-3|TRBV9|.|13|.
TGTGCCAGCAGCGTCGATTGGGCAGATACGCAGTATTTT
CASSVDWADTQYF
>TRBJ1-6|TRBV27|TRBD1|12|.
TGTGCCAGCAGGACAGGGAATTCACCCCTCCACTTT
CASRTGNSPLHF
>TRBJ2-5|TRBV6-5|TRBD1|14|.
TGTGCCAGCGGCCAGACAGGGAAACAAGAGACCCAGTACTTC
CASGQTGKQETQYF
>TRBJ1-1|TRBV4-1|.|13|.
TGCGCCAGCAGGGCAGGGGTTAACACTGAAGCTTTCTTT
CASRAGVNTEAFF
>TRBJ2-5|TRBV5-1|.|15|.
TGCGCCAGCAGCTTGGAGCATTGGGGCCAAGAGACCCAGTACTTC
CASSLEHWGQETQYF
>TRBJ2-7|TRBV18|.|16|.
TGTGCCAGCTCACCACGGCCCCTAAACAGTCCCTACGAGCAGTACTTC
CASSPRPLNSPYEQYF
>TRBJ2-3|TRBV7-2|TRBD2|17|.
TGTGCCAGCAGCTTTGAGCGGGAGGTCGGGTACACAGATACGCAGTATTTT
CASSFEREVGYTDTQYF
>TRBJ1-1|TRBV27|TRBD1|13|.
TGTGCCAGCACCTCGACAGGGGGGAATGAAGCTTTCTTT
CASTSTGGNEAFF
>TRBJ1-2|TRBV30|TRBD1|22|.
TGTGCCTGGAGTGTACTCCAGCCCGGACAGGGGGCTGTCGCACGGTCCCGCTATGGCTACACCTTC
CAWSVLQPGQGAVARSRYGYTF
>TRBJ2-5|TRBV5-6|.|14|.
TGTGCCAGCCTATACGGGACAATCGGAGAGACCCAGTACTTC
CASLYGTIGETQYF
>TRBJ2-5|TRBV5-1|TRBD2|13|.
TGCGCCAGCAGCCCGGCGGGGGGTGGGACCCAGTACTTC
CASSPAGGGTQYF
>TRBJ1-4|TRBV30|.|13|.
TGTGCCTGGAGTGTTGTCAGGCGGGAAAAACTGTTTTTT
CAWSVVRREKLFF
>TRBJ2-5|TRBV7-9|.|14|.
TGTGCCAGCAGCTTCCTAGGGGCTAAAGAGACCCAGTACTTC
CASSFLGAKETQYF
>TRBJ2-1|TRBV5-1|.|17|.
TGCGCCAGCAGCTTGGCTTCGGAGGGATCCGTTCGTAGTGGGCAGTTCTTC
CASSLASEGSVRSGQFF
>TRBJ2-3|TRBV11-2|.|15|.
TGTGCCAGCAGCTTCCTCTATACAGGGACAGATACGCAGTATTTT
CASSFLYTGTDTQYF